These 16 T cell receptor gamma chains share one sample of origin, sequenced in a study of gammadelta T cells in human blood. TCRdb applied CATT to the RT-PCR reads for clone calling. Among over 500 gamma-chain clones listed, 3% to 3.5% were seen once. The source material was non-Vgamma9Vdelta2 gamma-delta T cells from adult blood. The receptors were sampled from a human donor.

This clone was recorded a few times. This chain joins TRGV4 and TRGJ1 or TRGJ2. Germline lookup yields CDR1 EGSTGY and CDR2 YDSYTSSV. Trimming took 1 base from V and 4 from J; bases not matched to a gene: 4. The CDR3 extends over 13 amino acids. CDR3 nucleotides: TGTGCCACCTGGGATGGCGTCTATTATAAGAAACTCTTT. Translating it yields CATWDGVYYKKLF.

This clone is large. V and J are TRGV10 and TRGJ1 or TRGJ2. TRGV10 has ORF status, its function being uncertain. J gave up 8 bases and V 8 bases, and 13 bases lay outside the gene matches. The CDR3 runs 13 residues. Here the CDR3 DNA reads TGTGCTGCGTGGGATTACTTCCCTAATAAGAAACTCTTT. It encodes CAAWDYFPNKKLF.

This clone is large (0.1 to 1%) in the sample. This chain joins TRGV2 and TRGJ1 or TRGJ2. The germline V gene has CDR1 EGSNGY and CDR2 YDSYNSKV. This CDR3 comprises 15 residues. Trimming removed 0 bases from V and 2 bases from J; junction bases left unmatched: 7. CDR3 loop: CATWDGPRYYYKKLF. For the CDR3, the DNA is TGTGCCACCTGGGACGGGCCTCGATATTATTATAAGAAACTCTTT.

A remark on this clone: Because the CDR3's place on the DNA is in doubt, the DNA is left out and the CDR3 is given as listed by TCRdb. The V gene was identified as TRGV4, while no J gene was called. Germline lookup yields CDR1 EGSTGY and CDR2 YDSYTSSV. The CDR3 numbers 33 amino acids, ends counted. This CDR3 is CATWELLRIIIRNSLAVEQHLLSQVSIGRIQHF.

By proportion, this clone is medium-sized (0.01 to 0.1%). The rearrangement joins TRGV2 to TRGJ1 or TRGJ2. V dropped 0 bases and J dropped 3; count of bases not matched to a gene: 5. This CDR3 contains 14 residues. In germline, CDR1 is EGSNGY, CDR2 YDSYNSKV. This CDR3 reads CATWDGLRYYKKLF. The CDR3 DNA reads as TGTGCCACCTGGGACGGGCTTCGTTATTATAAGAAACTCTTT.

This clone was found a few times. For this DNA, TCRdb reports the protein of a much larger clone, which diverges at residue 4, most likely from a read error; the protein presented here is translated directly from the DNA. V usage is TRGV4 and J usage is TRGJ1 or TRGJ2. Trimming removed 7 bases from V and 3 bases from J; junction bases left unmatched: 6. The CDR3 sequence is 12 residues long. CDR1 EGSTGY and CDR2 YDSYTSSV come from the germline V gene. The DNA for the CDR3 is TGTGCCACCTGTGATTTTTATTATAAGAAACTCTTT. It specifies CATCDFYYKKLF.

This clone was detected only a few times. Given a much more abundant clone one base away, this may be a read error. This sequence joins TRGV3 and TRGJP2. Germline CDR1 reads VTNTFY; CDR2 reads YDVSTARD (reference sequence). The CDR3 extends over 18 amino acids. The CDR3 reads CAPWDRPPNLSSDWIKTF. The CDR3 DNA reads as TGTGCCCCCTGGGACAGGCCCCCCAATTTAAGTAGTGATTGGATCAAGACGTTT.

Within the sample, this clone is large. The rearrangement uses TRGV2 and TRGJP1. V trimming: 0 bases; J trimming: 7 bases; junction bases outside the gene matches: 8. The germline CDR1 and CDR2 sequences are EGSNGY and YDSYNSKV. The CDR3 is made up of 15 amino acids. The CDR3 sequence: CATWDGPWSGWFKIF. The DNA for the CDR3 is TGTGCCACCTGGGACGGGCCGTGGAGTGGTTGGTTCAAGATATTT.

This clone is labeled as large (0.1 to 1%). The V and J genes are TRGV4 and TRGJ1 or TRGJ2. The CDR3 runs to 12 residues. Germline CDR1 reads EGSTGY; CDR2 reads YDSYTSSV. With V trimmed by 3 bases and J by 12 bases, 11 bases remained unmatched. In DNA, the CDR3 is TGTGCCACCTGGGATTTTAATAGGGGGAAACTCTTT. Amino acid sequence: CATWDFNRGKLF.

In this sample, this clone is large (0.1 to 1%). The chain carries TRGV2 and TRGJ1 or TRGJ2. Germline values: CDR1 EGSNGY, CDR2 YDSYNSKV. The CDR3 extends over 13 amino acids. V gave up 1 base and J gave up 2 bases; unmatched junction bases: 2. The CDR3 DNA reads TGTGCCACCTGGGACGGATATTATTATAAGAAACTCTTT. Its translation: CATWDGYYYKKLF.

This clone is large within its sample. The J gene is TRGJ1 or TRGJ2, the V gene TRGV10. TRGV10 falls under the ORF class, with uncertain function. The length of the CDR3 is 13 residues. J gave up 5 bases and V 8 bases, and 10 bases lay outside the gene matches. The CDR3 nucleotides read TGTGCTGCGTGGGTCGGAACGGATTATAAGAAACTCTTT. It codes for CAAWVGTDYKKLF.

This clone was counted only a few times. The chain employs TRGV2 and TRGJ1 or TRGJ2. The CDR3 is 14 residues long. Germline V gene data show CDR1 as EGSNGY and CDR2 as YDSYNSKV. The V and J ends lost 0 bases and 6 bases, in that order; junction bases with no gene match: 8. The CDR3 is CATWDGPGVYKKLF. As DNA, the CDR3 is TGTGCCACCTGGGACGGGCCTGGGGTTTATAAGAAACTCTTT.

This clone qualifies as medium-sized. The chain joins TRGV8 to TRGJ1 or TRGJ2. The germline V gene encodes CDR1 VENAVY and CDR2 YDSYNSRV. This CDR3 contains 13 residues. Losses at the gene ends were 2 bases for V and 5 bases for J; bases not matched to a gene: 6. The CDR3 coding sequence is TGTGCCACCTGGGATAAGGACAATTATAAGAAACTCTTT. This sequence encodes CATWDKDNYKKLF.

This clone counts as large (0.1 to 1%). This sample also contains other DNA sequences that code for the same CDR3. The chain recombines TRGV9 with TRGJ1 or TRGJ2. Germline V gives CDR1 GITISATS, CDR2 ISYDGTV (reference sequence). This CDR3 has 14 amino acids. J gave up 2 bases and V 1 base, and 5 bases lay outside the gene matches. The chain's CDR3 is CALWEVRYYYKKLF. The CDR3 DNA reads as TGTGCCTTGTGGGAGGTTCGATATTATTATAAGAAACTCTTT.

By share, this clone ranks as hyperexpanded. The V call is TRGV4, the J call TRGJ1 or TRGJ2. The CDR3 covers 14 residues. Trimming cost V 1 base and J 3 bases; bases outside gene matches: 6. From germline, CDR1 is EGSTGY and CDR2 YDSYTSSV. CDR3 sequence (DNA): TGTGCCACCTGGGATGGTGGACTTTATTATAAGAAACTCTTT. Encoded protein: CATWDGGLYYKKLF.

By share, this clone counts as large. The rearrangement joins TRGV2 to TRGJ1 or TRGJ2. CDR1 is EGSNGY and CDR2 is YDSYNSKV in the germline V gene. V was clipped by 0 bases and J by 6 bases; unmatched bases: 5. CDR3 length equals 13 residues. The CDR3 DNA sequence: TGTGCCACCTGGGACGGGCCGCGTTATAAGAAACTCTTT. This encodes CATWDGPRYKKLF.